The table lists the clone carrying this T cell receptor beta chain with a few counts. Clones were sequenced by immunoSEQ multiplex PCR, and TCRdb holds only the in-frame ones, with some missing. This sample has roughly 450,000 clones, with around 91% found just once. V lost 0 bases and J lost 4, with 6 bases in between. Per the germline V gene, CDR1 is MGHRA and CDR2 is YSYEKL. The CDR3 is 14 residues long. This entry belongs to a study of blood T cell repertoires in COVID-19. In the study overall: T cells, B-cell-depleted T cells, or PBMCs provided the cDNA or gDNA that served as material.

Clinical history reported by participants formed the basis on which cohorts were assigned. This sequence joins TRBV4-1 and TRBJ2-2, with D unclear. Material: PBMCs or T cells enriched from blood (not recorded which). The origin of this receptor is a young man who had recovered from COVID-19. CDR3 nucleotides: TGCGCCAGCAGCCAAGATTCAGTCACCGGGGAGCTGTTTTTT. This sequence encodes CASSQDSVTGELFF.